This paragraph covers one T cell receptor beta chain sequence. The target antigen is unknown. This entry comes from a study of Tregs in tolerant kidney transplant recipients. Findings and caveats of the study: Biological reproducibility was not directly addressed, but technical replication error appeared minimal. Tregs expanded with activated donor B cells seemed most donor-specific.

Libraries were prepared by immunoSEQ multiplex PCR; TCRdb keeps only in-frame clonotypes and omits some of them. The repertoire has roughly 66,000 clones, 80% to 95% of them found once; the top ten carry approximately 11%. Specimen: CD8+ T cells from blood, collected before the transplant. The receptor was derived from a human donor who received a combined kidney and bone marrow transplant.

The CDR3 DNA sequence: TGTGCCAGCAGCAGTACCGGGACAGGGGATTACGAGCAGTACTTC. Residues: CASSSTGTGDYEQYF. V and J are TRBV7-8 and TRBJ2-7; 10 bases fit TRBD1. The germline V gene has CDR1 SGHVS and CDR2 FQNEAQ. CDR3 length: 15 residues. Trimming at V came to 5 bases and at J to 4 bases, leaving 8 bases not matched to a gene.